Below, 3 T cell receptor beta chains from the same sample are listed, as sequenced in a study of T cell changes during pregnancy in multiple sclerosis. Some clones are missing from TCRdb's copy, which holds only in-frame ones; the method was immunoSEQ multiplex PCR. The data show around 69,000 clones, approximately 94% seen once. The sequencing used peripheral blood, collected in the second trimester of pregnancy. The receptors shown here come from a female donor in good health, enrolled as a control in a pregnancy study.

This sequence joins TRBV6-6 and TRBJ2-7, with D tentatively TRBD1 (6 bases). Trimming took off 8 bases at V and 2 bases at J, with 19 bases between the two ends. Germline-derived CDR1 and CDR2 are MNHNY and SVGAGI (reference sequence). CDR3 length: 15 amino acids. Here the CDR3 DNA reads TGTGCCAGCTACCCTGGGGCAGGGGTAACCTACGAGCAGTACTTC. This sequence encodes CASYPGAGVTYEQYF.

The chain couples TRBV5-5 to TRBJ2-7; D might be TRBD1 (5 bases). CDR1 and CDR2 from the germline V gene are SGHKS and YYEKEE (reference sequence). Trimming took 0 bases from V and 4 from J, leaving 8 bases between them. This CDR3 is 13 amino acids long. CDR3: CASSLADIYEQYF. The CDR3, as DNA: TGTGCCAGCAGCTTGGCGGACATTTACGAGCAGTACTTC.

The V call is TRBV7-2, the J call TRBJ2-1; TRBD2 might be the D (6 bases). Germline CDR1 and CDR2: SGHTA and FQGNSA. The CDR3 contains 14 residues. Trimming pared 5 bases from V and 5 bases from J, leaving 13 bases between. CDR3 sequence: CASSPSGGHNEQFF. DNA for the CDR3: TGTGCCAGCAGCCCCTCCGGGGGACACAATGAGCAGTTCTTC.